The source of this TCR beta chain is a study of blood T cells in healthy people across ages. For the second PCR, which ran for 7 to 11 cycles, a sample-barcoded 5' primer and a J-beta primer mix were used. TCRdb ran MiXCR on the 5' RACE reads and lists one entry per CDR3 protein. The data contain hundreds of thousands of distinct CDR3 sequences, under 25% of them singletons. The J segment lost 5 bases and the V segment lost 4 bases, leaving 10 bases of the junction unmatched. Germline CDR1 and CDR2: SNHLY and FYNNEI. The CDR3 spans 15 residues. Input material: blood. The chain recombines TRBV2 with TRBJ2-5, with TRBD1 matching 7 bases. This clonotype originated in a man in his 70s in good health. CDR3 sequence reads: CASSARGPVGETQYF. CDR3 DNA sequence: TGTGCCAGCAGTGCGAGGGGGCCGGTTGGGGAGACCCAGTACTTC.